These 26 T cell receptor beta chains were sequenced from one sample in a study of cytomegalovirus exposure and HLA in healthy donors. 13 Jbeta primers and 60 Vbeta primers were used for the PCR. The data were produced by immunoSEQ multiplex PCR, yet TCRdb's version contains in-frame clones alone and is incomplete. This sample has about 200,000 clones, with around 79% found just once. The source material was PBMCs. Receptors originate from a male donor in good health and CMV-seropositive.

The CDR3 nucleotides read TGTGCCAGCAGCGTAGACAACGTTGTTGAAGCTTTCTTT. It codes for CASSVDNVVEAFF. The chain joins TRBV9 to TRBJ1-1; D gene ambiguous. Germline V lookup: CDR1 SGDLS, CDR2 YYNGEE. This CDR3 contains 13 residues. V dropped 0 bases and J dropped 7 bases, with 10 bases sitting between them.

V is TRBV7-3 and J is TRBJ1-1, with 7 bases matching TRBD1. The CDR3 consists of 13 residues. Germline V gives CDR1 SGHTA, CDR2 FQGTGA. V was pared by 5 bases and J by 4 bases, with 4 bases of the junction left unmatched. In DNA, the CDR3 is TGTGCCAGCAGCCGGACAGGCATCACTGAAGCTTTCTTT. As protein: CASSRTGITEAFF.

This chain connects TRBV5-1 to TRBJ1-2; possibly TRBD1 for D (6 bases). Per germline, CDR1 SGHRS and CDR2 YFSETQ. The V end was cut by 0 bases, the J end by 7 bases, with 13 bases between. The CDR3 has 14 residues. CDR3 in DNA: TGCGCCAGCAGCTTGGATTGGGGGCTTGGTGGCTACACCTTC. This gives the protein CASSLDWGLGGYTF.

The CDR3 reads CASTLGGTSGGEQYF. The CDR3 nucleotides read TGTGCCAGCACCCTGGGAGGGACTAGCGGTGGCGAGCAGTACTTC. V usage is TRBV2 and J usage is TRBJ2-7; 11 bases map to TRBD2. Trimming at V came to 7 bases and at J to 6 bases, leaving 11 bases not matched to a gene. CDR1 SNHLY and CDR2 FYNNEI come from the germline V gene. CDR3 size: 15 residues.

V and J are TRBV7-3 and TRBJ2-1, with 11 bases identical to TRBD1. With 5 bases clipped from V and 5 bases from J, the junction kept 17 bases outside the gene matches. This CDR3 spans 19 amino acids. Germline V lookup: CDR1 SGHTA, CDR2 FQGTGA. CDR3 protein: CASSVRGPRGTGGHNEQFF. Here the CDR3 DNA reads TGTGCCAGCAGCGTTCGTGGGCCGCGGGGGACAGGGGGTCACAATGAGCAGTTCTTC.

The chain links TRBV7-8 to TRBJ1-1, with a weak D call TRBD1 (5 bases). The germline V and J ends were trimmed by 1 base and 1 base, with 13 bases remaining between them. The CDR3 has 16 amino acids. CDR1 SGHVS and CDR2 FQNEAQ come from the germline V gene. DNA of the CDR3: TGTGCCAGCAGCTTAGGTCAGGGAAAGGGGAACACTGAAGCTTTCTTT. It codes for CASSLGQGKGNTEAFF.

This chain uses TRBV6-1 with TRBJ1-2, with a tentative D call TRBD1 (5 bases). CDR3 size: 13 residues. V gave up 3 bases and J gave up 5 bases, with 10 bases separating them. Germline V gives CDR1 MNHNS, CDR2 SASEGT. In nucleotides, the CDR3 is TGTGCCAGCAGTGAGACAGTCAAGTATGGCTACACCTTC. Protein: CASSETVKYGYTF.

Here the CDR3 reads CASSIGGGKEKLFF. Here the CDR3 DNA reads TGTGCCAGCAGTATTGGCGGGGGCAAGGAAAAACTGTTTTTT. The chain combines TRBV28 with TRBJ1-4, with a possible D match to TRBD1 (6 bases). Germline CDR1 and CDR2: MDHEN and SYDVKM. This CDR3 has 14 residues. Trimming pared 5 bases from V and 8 bases from J, leaving 15 bases between. The full variable domain, completed using reference TRBV28 and TRBJ1-4, is DVKVTQSSRYLVKRTGEKVFLECVQDMDHENMFWYRQDPGLGLRLIYFSYDVKMKEKGDIPEGYSVSREKKERFSLILESASTNQTSMYLCASSIGGGKEKLFFGSGTQLSVL.

Here the CDR3 DNA reads TGTGCCTGGGGGGGACTCTCCTACGAGCAGTACTTC. This encodes CAWGGLSYEQYF. The chain is built from TRBV30 and TRBJ2-7; D may be TRBD2 (6 bases). Trimming shortened V by 5 bases and J by 0 bases, and 8 bases separated the two germline ends. The CDR3 consists of 12 residues. CDR1 is GTSNPN, CDR2 SVGIG, per germline (reference sequence).

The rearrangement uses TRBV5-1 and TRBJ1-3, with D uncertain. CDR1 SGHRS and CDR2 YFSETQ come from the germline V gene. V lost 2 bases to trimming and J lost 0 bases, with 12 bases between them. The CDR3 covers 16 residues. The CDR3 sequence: CASSFQSEPSGNTIYF. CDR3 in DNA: TGCGCCAGCAGCTTTCAGAGCGAACCCTCTGGAAACACCATATATTTT.

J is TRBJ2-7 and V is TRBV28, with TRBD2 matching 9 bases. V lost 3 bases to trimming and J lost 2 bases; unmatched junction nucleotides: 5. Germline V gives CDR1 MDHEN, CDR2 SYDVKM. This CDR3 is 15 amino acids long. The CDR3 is CASSFGLAGTYEQYF. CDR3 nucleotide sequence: TGTGCCAGCAGTTTTGGGCTAGCGGGAACCTACGAGCAGTACTTC.

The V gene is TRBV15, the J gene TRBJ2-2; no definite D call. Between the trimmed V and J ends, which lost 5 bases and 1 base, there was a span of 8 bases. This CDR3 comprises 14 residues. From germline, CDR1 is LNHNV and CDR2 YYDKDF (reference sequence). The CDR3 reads CATSPRQNTGELFF. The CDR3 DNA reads TGTGCCACCAGCCCCCGACAGAACACCGGGGAGCTGTTTTTT.

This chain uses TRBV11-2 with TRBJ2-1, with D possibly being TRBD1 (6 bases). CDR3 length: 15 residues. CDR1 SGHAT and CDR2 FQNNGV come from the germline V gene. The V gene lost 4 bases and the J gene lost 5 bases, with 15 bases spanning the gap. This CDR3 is CASSSDGTPHNEQFF. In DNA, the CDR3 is TGTGCCAGCAGCTCCGACGGGACACCTCACAATGAGCAGTTCTTC.

The CDR3 coding sequence is TGTGCCAGCAGGAGGAGCTACGAGCAGTACTTC. The encoded protein is CASRRSYEQYF. J is TRBJ2-7 and V is TRBV6-5; D is uncertain. V shed 6 bases and J shed 3 bases, with 6 bases lying between them. Germline CDR1 MNHEY, CDR2 SVGAGI. The CDR3 length is 11 residues.

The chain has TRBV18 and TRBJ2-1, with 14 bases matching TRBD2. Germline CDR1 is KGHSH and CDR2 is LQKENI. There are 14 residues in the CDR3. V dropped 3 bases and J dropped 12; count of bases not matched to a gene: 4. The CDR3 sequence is CASSPGTSGGPQFF. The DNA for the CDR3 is TGTGCCAGCTCACCGGGGACTAGCGGGGGCCCGCAGTTCTTC.

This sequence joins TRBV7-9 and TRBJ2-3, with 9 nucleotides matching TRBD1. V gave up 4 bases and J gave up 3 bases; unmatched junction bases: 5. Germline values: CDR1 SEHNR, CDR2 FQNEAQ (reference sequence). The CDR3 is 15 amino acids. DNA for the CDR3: TGTGCCAGCAGCTCGTCACAGGGGGCAACAGATACGCAGTATTTT. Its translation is CASSSSQGATDTQYF.

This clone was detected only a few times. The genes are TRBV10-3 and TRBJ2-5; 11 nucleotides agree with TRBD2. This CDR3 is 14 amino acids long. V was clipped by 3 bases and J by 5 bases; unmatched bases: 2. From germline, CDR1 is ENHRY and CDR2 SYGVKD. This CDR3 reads CAISELAGVETQYF. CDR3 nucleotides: TGTGCCATCAGTGAACTAGCGGGGGTGGAGACCCAGTACTTC.

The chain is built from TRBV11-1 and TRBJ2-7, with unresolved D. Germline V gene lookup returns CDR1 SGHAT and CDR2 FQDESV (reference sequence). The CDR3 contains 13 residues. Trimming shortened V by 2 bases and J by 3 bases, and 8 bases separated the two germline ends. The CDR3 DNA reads TGTGCCAGCAGCTTATGGAGAGACTACGAGCAGTACTTC. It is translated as CASSLWRDYEQYF.

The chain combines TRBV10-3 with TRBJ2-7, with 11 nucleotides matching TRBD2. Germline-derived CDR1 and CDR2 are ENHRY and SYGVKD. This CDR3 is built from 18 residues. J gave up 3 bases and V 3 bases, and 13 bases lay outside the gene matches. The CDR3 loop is CAISDPPGLAGSDYEQYF. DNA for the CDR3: TGTGCCATCAGTGACCCCCCCGGACTAGCGGGTTCTGACTACGAGCAGTACTTC.

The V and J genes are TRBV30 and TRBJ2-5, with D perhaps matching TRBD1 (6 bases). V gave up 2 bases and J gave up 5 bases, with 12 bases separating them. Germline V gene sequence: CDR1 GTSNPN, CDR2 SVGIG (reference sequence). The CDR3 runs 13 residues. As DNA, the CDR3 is TGTGCCTGGAGTTTGGGGGCTGGGGAGACCCAGTACTTC. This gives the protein CAWSLGAGETQYF.

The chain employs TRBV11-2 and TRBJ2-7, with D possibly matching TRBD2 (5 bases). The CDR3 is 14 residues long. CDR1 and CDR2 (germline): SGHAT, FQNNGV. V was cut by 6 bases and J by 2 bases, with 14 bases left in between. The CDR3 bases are TGTGCCAGCAGTCCTGACTACCAGGCCTACGAGCAGTACTTC. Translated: CASSPDYQAYEQYF.

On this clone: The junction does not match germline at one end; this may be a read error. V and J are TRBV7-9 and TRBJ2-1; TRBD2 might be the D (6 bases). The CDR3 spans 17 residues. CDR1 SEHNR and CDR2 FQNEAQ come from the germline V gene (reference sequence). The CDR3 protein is CSSSLANGGMAYNEQFF. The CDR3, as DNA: TGTTCCAGCAGCTTAGCTAACGGCGGGATGGCGTACAATGAGCAGTTCTTC.

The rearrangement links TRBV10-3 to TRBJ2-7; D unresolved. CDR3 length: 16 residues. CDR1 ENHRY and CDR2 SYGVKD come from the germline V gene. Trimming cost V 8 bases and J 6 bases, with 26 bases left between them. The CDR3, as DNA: TGTGCCATCGGTACCGCATCAGGTGGGTTGGGTAGCGAGCAGTACTTC. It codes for CAIGTASGGLGSEQYF.

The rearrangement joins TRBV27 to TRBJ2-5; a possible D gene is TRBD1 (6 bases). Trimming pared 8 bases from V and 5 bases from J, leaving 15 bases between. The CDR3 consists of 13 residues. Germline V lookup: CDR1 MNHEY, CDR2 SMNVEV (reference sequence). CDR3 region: CASGAGALETQYF. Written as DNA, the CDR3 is TGTGCCAGCGGGGCAGGGGCTTTGGAGACCCAGTACTTC.

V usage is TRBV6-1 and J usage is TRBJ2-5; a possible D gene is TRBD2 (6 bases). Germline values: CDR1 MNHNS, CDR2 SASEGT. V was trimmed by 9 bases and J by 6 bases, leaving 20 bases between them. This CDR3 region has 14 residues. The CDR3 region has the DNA TGTGCCAGTCTCTGGGACTCAAATTCAAAGACCCAGTACTTC. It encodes CASLWDSNSKTQYF.

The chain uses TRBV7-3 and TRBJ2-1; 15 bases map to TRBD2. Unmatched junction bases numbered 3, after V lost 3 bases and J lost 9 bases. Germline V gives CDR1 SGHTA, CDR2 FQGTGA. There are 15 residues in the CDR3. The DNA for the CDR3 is TGTGCCAGCAGCTTGGGACTAGCGGGAGGTATTGAGCAGTTCTTC. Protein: CASSLGLAGGIEQFF.